Sequencing of this T cell receptor beta chain was carried out in a study of blood T cell repertoires in COVID-19. Looking at the study overall: PBMCs, B-cell-depleted T cells, or T cells were the source of the cDNA or gDNA that made up the material.

The CDR3 length is 13 residues. Germline V gene lookup returns CDR1 SGHDT and CDR2 YYEEEE. V was clipped by 0 bases and J by 7 bases, with 8 bases between them. Under the authors' procedure: Using reference gene primer amplification, nucleated cell counts were estimated. TCRdb's table, derived via immunoSEQ multiplex PCR, lists solely in-frame clones and lacks some. V, J and clone size reflect that table, while D and trimming were determined from the DNA. The data contain around 190,000 clones, 88% of them seen just once; the ten biggest clones take up roughly 9%. The study counted Cohort 3 donors as recovered given two negative PCRs, clearance, or symptom resolution.

The TCR originated in a woman aged 18-29 years who had recovered from COVID-19. The sequencing sample was made of PBMCs or T cells enriched from blood (not recorded which). This rearrangement joins TRBV5-6 to TRBJ2-1; D ambiguous. CDR3 nucleotide sequence: TGTGCCAGCAGCTTGGGGGTCGGGAATGAGCAGTTCTTC. As protein: CASSLGVGNEQFF.